This T cell receptor (beta chain) came from a study of T cells in Graves' hyperthyroidism and ophthalmopathy. General study results and limits: Model output signaled ophthalmopathy a median approximately 6 months ahead of onset.

RNA transcripts provided the source from which TCR beta CDR3 regions were amplified. The HTBI set primed first-round TCR CDR3 RT-PCR. In TCRdb, the multiplex PCR reads were re-called with MiXCR into one record per CDR3 protein. The table has about 350,000 distinct CDR3 sequences, roughly 15% seen once. Ten or more counts support this clonotype. Its specificity is not known. Per germline, CDR1 SNHLY and CDR2 FYNNEI. The CDR3 runs to 17 residues. Trimming left V 8 bases short and J 7 bases short, with 27 bases between. J is TRBJ2-1 and V is TRBV2; possibly TRBD2 for D (5 bases). This clonotype was sampled from a woman between 55 and 75 years old with Graves' ophthalmopathy. The sample was blood. CDR3 coding DNA: TGTGCCAGCTTGACTGGAGGAACTGGGAATCGGGGTAATGAGCAGTTCTTC. It codes for CASLTGGTGNRGNEQFF. The whole variable domain, remainder taken from reference TRBV2 and TRBJ2-1, is EPEVTQTPSHQVTQMGQEVILRCVPISNHLYFYWYRQILGQKVEFLVSFYNNEISEKSEIFDDQFSVERPDGSNFTLKIRSTKLEDSAMYFCASLTGGTGNRGNEQFFGPGTRLTVL.